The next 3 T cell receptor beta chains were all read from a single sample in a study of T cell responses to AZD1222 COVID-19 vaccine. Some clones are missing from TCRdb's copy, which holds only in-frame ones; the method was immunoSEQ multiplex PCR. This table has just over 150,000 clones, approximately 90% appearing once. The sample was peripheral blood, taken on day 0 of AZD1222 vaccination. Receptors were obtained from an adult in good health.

The CDR3 sequence is CASSLTSAREQYF. The CDR3 DNA reads TGTGCCAGCAGCCTGACTAGCGCTCGCGAGCAGTACTTC. This chain joins TRBV7-9 and TRBJ2-7, with 8 bases matching TRBD2. The CDR3 is made up of 13 amino acids. Germline trimming cut 5 bases from V and 6 bases from J; bases unmatched to any gene: 6. The germline V gene has CDR1 SEHNR and CDR2 FQNEAQ (reference sequence).

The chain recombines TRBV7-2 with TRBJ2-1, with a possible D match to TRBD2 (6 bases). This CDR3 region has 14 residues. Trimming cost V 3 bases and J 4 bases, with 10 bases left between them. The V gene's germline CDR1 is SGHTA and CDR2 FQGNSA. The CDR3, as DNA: TGTGCCAGCAGCTTTAAAGCGGGTTACAATGAGCAGTTCTTC. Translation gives CASSFKAGYNEQFF.

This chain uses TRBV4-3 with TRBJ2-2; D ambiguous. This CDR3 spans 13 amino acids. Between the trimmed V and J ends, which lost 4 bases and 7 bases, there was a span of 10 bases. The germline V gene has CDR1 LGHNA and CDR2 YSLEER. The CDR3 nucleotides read TGCGCCAGCAGCCGTACTGGGCTCGGGGAGCTGTTTTTT. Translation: CASSRTGLGELFF.